This entry concerns a single T cell receptor beta chain. The genes are named according to mouse. The CDR3 end lies 1 residue beyond the end of the read and is filled in from the germline J gene. These data originate in a study of tissue T cells after allogeneic stem cell transplantation. V lost 3 bases and J lost 0, with 3 bases in between. CDR3 size: 14 residues. Germline CDR1 reads KGHPV; CDR2 reads FQNQEV (reference sequence). Described time point: mouse harvest day 14 after allogeneic transplant. Tail vein injection delivered 10^7 T-cell-depleted bone marrow cells and 10^6 splenic CD5+ T cells. The protocol was immunoSEQ multiplex PCR, while the TCRdb copy is restricted to in-frame clones and leaves out a portion. Here the sample spans approximately 9,000 clones, around 33% being singletons.

The sample consisted of skin. The receptor comes from a female BALB/c mouse given C57BL/6 T cells with graft-versus-host disease after an allogeneic hematopoietic cell transplant. The rearrangement uses TRBV26 and TRBJ1-6; D not certain. TRBJ1-6 is classed as an ORF, of uncertain function. The CDR3 reads CASSLSSYNSPLYF. The sequenced part of the CDR3 DNA is TGTGCCAGCAGTCTAAGTTCCTATAATTCGCCCCTCTAC.